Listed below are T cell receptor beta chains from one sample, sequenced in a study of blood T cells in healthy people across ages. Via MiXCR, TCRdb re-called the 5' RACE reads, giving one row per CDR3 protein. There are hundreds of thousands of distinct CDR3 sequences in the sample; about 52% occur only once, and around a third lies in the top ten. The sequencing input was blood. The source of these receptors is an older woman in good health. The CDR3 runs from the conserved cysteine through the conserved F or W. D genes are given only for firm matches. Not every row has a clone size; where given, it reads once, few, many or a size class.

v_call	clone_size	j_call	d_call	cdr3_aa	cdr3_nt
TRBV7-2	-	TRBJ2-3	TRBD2	CASRLAGSRSTGDTQYF	TGTGCTTCCCGGCTAGCGGGCTCCCGCAGCACAGGAGATACGCAGTATTTT
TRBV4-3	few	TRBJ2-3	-	CASSQRGGTTDTQYF	TGCGCCAGCAGCCAAAGGGGCGGCACCACAGATACGCAGTATTTT
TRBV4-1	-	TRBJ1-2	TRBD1	CASSPGQGVGSYGYTF	TGCGCCAGCAGCCCGGGACAGGGGGTTGGGAGCTATGGCTACACCTTC
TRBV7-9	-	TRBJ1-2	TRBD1	CASSSNRGQDGYTF	TGTGCCAGCAGTTCGAACAGGGGGCAGGATGGCTACACCTTC
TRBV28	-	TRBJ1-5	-	CASSGAGNQPQHF	TGTGCCAGCAGTGGGGCCGGCAATCAGCCCCAGCATTTT
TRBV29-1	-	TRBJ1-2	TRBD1	CSAVGTVNGYTF	TGCAGCGCTGTGGGGACAGTTAATGGCTACACCTTC
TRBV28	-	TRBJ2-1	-	CASSLSKLEQFF	TGTGCCAGCAGTTTGAGTAAACTTGAGCAGTTCTTC
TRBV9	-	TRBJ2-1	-	CASSVGTLLWNEQFF	TGTGCCAGCAGCGTAGGGACATTACTGTGGAATGAGCAGTTCTTC
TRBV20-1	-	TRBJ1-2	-	CSASGDYGYTF	TGCAGTGCTAGTGGAGATTATGGCTACACCTTC
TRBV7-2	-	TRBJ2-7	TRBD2	CASSLPLAGPSYEQYF	TGTGCCAGCAGCTTACCTCTAGCGGGACCCTCCTACGAGCAGTACTTC
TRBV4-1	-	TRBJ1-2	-	CASRAIQGKSGYTF	TGCGCCAGCCGAGCCATCCAGGGGAAAAGTGGCTACACCTTC
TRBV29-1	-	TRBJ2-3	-	CSVDPKSTDTQYF	TGCAGCGTTGATCCGAAGAGCACAGATACGCAGTATTTT
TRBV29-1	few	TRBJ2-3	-	CSALGGSTQYF	TGCAGCGCCCTGGGCGGCTCCACGCAGTATTTT
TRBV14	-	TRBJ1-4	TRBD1	CASSHSDGTGGTWDEKLFF	TGTGCCAGCAGCCATTCCGATGGGACAGGGGGGACTTGGGATGAAAAACTGTTTTTT
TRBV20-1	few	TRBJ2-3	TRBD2	CSVLAGYTDTQYF	TGCAGTGTTTTAGCGGGATACACAGATACGCAGTATTTT
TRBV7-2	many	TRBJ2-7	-	CASSQSIWGPSCEQYF	TGTGCCAGCAGCCAATCCATATGGGGTCCTTCGTGTGAGCAGTACTTC
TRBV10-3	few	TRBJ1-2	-	CAISDGHREGVNYGYTF	TGTGCCATCAGCGACGGACACCGGGAGGGGGTTAACTATGGCTACACCTTC
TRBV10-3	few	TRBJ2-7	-	CAISEEGRSYEQYF	TGTGCCATCAGTGAGGAGGGCAGATCCTACGAGCAGTACTTC
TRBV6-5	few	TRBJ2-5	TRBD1	CASSTPGTGAPRKTQYF	TGTGCCAGCAGTACTCCAGGGACAGGGGCCCCCAGAAAGACCCAGTACTTC
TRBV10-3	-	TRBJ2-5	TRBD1	CATNRGRQETQYF	TGTGCCACCAACAGGGGGCGGCAAGAGACCCAGTACTTC
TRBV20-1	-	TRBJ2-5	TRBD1	CSASPGPGGFTETQYF	TGCAGTGCTAGCCCAGGACCAGGGGGCTTTACGGAGACCCAGTACTTC
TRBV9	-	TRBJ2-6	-	CASSLRLGGANVLTF	TGTGCCAGCAGCCTTCGCCTGGGTGGGGCCAACGTCCTGACTTTC
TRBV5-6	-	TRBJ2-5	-	CASSIPSGETQYF	TGTGCCAGCAGCATCCCGTCGGGAGAGACCCAGTACTTC
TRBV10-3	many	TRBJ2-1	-	CAIRYSQVYNEQFF	TGTGCCATCAGATACTCACAGGTCTACAATGAGCAGTTCTTC
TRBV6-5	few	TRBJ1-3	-	CASSYSGSSGNTIYF	TGTGCCAGCAGTTACTCCGGGAGCTCTGGAAACACCATATATTTT
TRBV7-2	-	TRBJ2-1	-	CASSRDSSSYNEQFF	TGTGCCAGCAGCCGGGACTCTAGCTCCTACAATGAGCAGTTCTTC
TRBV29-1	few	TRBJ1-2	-	CSVSSSDRIYGYTF	TGCAGCGTCTCCAGTAGCGACAGGATCTATGGCTACACCTTC
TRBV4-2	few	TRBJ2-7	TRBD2	CASSQGYLGLAGLKEQYF	TGTGCCAGCAGCCAGGGCTACCTAGGACTAGCGGGATTGAAAGAGCAGTACTTC
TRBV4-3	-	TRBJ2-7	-	CASSQAGIHEQYF	TGCGCCAGCAGCCAAGCAGGGATCCATGAGCAGTACTTC
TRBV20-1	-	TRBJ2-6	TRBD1	CSAIRGGPANVLTF	TGCAGTGCTATCAGAGGGGGCCCGGCCAACGTCCTGACTTTC
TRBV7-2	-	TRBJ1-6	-	CASSLAGRDNSPLHF	TGTGCCAGCAGCTTAGCGGGCAGGGATAATTCACCCCTCCACTTT